Sequencing of this TCR beta chain was carried out in a study of shared clonotypes between healthy human individuals. On this clone: Its antigen is still unknown.

Regarding the study as a whole: Sequencing depth was expected to affect clonotype sharing among donors.

Only in-frame clones appear in the TCRdb table, and some are missing; sequencing was by immunoSEQ multiplex PCR. Among some 2,000,000 clones listed, 95% were seen once. The CDR3 runs to 14 residues. Germline V CDR1 and CDR2: SGHRS, YFSETQ. Trimming removed 0 bases from V and 9 bases from J, with 16 bases in between. Material for sequencing was naive CD4+ T cells sorted from blood. Sample subset: CD45RA+ positively selected. The source is a man younger than 30 in good health. The chain uses TRBV5-1 and TRBJ2-7; D possibly corresponds to TRBD1 (6 bases). Here the CDR3 reads CASSLGQAQLVQYF. Here the CDR3 DNA reads TGCGCCAGCAGCTTGGGACAGGCCCAGTTGGTGCAGTACTTC.